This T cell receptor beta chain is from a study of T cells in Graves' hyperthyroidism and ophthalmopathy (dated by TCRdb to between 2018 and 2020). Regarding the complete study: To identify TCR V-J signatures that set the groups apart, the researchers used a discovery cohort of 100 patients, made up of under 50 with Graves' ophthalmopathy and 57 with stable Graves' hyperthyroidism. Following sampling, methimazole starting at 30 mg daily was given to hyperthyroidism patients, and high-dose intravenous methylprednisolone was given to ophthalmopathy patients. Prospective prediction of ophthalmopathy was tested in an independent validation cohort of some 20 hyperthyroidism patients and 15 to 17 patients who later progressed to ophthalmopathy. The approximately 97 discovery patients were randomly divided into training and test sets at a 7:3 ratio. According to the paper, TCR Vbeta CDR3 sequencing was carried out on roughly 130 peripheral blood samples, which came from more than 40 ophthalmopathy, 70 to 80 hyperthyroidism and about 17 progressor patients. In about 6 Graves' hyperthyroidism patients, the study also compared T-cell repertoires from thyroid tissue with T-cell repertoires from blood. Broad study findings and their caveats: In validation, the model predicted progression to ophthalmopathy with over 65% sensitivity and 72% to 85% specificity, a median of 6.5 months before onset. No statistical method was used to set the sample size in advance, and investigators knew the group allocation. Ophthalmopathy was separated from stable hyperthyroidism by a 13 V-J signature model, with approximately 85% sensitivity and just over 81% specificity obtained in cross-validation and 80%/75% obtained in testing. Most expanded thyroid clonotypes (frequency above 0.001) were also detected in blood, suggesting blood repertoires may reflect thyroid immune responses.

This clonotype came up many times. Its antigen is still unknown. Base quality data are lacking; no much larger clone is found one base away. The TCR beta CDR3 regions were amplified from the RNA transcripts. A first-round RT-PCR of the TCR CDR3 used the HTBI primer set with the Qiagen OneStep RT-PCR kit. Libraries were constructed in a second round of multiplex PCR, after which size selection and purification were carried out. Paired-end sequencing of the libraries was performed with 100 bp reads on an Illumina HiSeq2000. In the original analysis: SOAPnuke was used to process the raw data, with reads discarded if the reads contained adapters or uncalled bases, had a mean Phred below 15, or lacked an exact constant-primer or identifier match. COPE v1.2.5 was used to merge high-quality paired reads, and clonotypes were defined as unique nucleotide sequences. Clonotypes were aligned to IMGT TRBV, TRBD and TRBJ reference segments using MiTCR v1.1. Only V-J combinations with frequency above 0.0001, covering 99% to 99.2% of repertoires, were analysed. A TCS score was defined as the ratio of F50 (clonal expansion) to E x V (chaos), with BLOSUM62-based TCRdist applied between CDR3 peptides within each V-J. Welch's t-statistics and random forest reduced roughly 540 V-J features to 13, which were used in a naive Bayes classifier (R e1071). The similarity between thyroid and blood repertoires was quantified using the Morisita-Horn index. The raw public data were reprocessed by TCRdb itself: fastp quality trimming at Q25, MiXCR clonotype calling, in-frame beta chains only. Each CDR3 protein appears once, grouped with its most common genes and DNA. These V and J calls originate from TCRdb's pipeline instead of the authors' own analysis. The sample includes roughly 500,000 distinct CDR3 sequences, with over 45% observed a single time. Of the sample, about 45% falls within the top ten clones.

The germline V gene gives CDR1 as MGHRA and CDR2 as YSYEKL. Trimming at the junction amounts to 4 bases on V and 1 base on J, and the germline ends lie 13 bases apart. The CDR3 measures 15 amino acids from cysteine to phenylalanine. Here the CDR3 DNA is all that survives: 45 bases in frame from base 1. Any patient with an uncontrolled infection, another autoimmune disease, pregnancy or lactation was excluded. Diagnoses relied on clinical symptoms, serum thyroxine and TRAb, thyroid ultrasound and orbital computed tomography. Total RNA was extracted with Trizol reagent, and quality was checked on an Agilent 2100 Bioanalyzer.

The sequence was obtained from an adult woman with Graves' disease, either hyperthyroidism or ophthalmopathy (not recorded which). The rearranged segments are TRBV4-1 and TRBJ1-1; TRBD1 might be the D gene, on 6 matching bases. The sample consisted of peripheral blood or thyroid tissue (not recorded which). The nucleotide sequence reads TGCGCCAGCAGCCGACTGACAGGAAAGAACACTGAAGCTTTCTTT. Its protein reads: CASSRLTGKNTEAFF.